This T cell receptor (beta chain) was obtained from a study of shared clonotypes between healthy human individuals. Study-wide background: The plates for each donor numbered three CD4 naive, three CD4 memory, two CD8 naive and one CD8 memory.

Assay runs were performed at deep level. Repertoires were generated with immunoSEQ multiplex PCR, while TCRdb's copy carries only in-frame clones and drops some. The repertoire holds around 1.9 million clones, with approximately 94% as singletons. This CDR3 has 14 amino acids. The germline gives CDR1 SGDLS, CDR2 YYNGEE. V was shortened by 4 bases and J by 0 bases, with 9 bases between the two germline ends. This clone was observed once. Its antigen is not identified. Overall study findings and caveats: For naive CD4 cells, approximately 4.7% of clonotypes were shared across a handful of donors.

Naive CD8 populations comprised CD45RO-negative cells positively selected for CCR7, excluding terminally differentiated effector memory CD45RA+ cells. Donors comprised healthy HIV-negative adults lacking recent acute infections or vaccinations. Sample: naive CD8+ T cells from PBMCs. This sequence joins TRBV9 and TRBJ2-3; possible D gene TRBD2, 5 bases. This clonotype was obtained from a man younger than 30 in good health. Some clones in this sample may be carry-over from other donors' samples. The CDR3 is CASSRWTSTDTQYF. CDR3 DNA: TGTGCCAGCAGCCGGTGGACTAGCACAGATACGCAGTATTTT. The whole variable domain, remainder taken from reference TRBV9 and TRBJ2-3, is DSGVTQTPKHLITATGQRVTLRCSPRSGDLSVYWYQQSLDQGLQFLIQYYNGEERAKGNILERFSAQQFPDLHSELNLSSLELGDSALYFCASSRWTSTDTQYFGPGTRLTVL.